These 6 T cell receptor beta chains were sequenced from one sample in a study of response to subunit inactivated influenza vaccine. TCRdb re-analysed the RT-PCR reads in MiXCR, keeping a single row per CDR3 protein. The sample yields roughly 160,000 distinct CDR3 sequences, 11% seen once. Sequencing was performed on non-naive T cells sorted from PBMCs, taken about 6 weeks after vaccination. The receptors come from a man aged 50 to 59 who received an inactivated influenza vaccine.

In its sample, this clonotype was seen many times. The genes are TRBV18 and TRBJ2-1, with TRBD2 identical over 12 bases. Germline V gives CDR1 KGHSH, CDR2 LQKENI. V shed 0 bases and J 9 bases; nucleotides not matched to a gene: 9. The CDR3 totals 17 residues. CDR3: CASSPPSSGRGSGEQFF. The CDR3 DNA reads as TGTGCCAGCTCACCACCGTCTAGCGGGAGGGGTTCGGGTGAGCAGTTCTTC.

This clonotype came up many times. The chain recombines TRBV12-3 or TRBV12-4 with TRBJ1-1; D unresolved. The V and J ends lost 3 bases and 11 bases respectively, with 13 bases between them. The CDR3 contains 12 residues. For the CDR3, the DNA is TGTGCCAGCAGTTTGGACGGCTATAAGGCTTTCTTT. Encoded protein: CASSLDGYKAFF.

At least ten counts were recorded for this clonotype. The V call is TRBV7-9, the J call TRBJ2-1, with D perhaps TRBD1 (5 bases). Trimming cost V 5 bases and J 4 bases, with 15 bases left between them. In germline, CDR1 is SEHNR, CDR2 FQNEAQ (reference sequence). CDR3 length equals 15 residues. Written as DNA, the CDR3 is TGTGCCAGCAGCCTAGACAGTCCCCTTTACAATGAGCAGTTCTTC. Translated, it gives CASSLDSPLYNEQFF.

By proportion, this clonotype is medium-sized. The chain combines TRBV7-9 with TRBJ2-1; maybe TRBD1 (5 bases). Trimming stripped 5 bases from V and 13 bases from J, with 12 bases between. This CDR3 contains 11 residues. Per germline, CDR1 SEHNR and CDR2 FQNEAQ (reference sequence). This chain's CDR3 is CASSVGPFQFF. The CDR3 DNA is TGTGCCAGCAGCGTGGGGCCCTTTCAGTTCTTC.

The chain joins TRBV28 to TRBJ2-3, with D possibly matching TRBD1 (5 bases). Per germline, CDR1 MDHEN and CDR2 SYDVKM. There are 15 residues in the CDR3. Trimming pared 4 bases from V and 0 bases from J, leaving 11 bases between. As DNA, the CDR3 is TGTGCCAGCAGTTCTCTAGGGGATAGCACAGATACGCAGTATTTT. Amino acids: CASSSLGDSTDTQYF. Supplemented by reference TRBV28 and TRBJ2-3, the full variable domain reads DVKVTQSSRYLVKRTGEKVFLECVQDMDHENMFWYRQDPGLGLRLIYFSYDVKMKEKGDIPEGYSVSREKKERFSLILESASTNQTSMYLCASSSLGDSTDTQYFGPGTRLTVL.

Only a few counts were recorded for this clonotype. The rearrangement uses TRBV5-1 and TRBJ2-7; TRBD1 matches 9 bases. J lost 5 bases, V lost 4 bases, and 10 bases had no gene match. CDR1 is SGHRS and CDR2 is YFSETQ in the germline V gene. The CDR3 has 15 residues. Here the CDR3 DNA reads TGCGCCAGCAGCGCGAGCCGGGACAGGGTCCACGAGCAGTACTTC. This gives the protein CASSASRDRVHEQYF.